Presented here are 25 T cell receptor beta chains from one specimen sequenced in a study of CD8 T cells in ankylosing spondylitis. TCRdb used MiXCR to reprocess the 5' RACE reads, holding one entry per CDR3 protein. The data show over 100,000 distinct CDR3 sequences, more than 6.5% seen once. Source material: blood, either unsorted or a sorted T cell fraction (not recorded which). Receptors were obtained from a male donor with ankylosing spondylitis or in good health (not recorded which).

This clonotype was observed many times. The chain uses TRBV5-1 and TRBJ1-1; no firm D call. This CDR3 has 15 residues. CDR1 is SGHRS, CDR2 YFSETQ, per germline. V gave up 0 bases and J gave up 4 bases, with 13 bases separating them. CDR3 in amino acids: CASSLAVLQATEAFF. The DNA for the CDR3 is TGCGCCAGCAGCTTGGCTGTGCTGCAGGCCACTGAAGCTTTCTTT.

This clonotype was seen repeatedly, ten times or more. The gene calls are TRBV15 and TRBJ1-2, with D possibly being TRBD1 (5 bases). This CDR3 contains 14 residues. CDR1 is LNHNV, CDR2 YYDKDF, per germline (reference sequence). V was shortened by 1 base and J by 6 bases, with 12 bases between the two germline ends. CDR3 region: CATSRGGDAHGYTF. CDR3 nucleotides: TGTGCCACCAGCAGAGGAGGGGACGCCCATGGCTACACCTTC. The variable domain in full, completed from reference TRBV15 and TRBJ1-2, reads DAMVIQNPRYQVTQFGKPVTLSCSQTLNHNVMYWYQQKSSQAPKLLFHYYDKDFNNEADTPDNFQSRRPNTSFCFLDIRSPGLGDTAMYLCATSRGGDAHGYTFGSGTRLTVV.

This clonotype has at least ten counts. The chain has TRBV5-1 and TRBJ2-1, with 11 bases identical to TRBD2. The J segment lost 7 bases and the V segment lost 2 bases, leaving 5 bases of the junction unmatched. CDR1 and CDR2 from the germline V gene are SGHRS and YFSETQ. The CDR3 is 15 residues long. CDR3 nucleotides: TGCGCCAGCAGCTTACTAGCGGGGGACTGGAATGAGCAGTTCTTC. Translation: CASSLLAGDWNEQFF.

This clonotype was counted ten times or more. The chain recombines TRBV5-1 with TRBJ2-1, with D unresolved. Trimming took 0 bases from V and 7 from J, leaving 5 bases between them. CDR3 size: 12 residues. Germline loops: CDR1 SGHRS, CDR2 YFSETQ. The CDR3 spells CASSLVMNEQFF. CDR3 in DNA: TGCGCCAGCAGCTTGGTTATGAATGAGCAGTTCTTC.

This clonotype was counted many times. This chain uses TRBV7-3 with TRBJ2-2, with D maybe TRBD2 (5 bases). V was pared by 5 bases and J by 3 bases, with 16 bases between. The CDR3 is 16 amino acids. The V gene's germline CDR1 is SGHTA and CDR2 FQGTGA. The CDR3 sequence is CASSPNGPGDTGELFF. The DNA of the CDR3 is TGTGCCAGCAGCCCCAACGGCCCCGGGGACACCGGGGAGCTGTTTTTT. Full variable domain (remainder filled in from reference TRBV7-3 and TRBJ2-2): GAGVSQTPSNKVTEKGKYVELRCDPISGHTALYWYRQSLGQGPEFLIYFQGTGAADDSGLPNDRFFAVRPEGSVSTLKIQRTERGDSAVYLCASSPNGPGDTGELFFGEGSRLTVL.

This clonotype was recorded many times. The CDR3 sequence: CASGPGQGPPTFYEQYF. Written as DNA, the CDR3 is TGCGCCAGCGGTCCGGGACAGGGTCCTCCTACCTTCTACGAGCAGTACTTC. The rearrangement joins TRBV5-1 to TRBJ2-7, with TRBD1 identical over 9 bases. This CDR3 is built from 17 residues. In germline, CDR1 is SGHRS, CDR2 YFSETQ. V trimming: 7 bases; J trimming: 3 bases; junction bases outside the gene matches: 17.

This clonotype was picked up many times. CDR3 DNA: TGTGCCAGCAGTCCCCAGGGTGGGCTCCACGAGCAGTACTTC. Its translation is CASSPQGGLHEQYF. The V and J genes are TRBV6-1 and TRBJ2-7, with TRBD1 as a possible D gene (5 bases). Per germline, CDR1 MNHNS and CDR2 SASEGT. Trimming left V 5 bases short and J 5 bases short, with 16 bases between. The CDR3 length is 14 residues.

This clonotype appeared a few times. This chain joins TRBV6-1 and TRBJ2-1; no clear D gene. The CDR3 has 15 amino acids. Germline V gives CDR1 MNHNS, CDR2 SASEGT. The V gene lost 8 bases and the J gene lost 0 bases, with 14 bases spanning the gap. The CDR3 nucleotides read TGTGCCAGCGGCGGTCATCCCCACTCCTACAATGAGCAGTTCTTC. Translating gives CASGGHPHSYNEQFF.

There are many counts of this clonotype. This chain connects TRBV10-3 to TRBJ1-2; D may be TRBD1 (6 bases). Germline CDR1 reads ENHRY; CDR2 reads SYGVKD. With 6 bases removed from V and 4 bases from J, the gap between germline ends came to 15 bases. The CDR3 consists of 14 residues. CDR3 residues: CAIRLDRSGYGYTF. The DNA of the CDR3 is TGTGCCATCAGACTAGACAGGTCGGGCTATGGCTACACCTTC.

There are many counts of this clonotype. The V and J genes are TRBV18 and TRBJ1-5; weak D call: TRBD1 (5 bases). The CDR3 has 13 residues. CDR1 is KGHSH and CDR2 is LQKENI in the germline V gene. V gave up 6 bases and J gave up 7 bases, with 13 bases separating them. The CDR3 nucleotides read TGTGCCAGCTCCTCTATCGGGGACCAGCCCCAGCATTTT. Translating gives CASSSIGDQPQHF. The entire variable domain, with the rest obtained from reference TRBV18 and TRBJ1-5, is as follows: NAGVMQNPRHLVRRRGQEARLRCSPMKGHSHVYWYRQLPEEGLKFMVYLQKENIIDESGMPKERFSAEFPKEGPSILRIQQVVRGDSAAYFCASSSIGDQPQHFGDGTRLSIL.

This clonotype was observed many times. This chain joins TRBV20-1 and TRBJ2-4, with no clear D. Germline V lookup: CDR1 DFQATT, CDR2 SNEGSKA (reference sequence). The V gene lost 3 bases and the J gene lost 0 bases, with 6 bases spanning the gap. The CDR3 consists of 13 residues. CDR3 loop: CSASGIAKNIQYF. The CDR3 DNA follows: TGCAGTGCTAGCGGAATAGCCAAAAACATTCAGTACTTC.

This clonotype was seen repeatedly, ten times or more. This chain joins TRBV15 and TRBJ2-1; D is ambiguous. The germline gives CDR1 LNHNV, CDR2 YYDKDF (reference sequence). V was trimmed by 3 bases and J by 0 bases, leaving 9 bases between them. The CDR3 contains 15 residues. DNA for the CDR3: TGTGCCACCAGCAGTGGGGAAACCTCCTACAATGAGCAGTTCTTC. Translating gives CATSSGETSYNEQFF.

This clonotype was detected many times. The CDR3 here is CASSTSPGGPTEAFF. CDR3 nucleotides: TGCGCCAGCAGCACCTCACCCGGGGGACCCACTGAAGCTTTCTTT. This chain uses TRBV5-1 with TRBJ1-1, with D possibly TRBD1 on 5 matching bases. The ends were cut back, 4 bases at V and 4 bases at J, with 17 bases in the middle. The CDR3 consists of 15 residues. In germline, CDR1 is SGHRS, CDR2 YFSETQ.

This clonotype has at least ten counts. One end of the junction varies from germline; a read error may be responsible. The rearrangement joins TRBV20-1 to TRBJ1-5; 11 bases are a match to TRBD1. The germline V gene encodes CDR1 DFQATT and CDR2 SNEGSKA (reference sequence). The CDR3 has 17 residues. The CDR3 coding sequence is TGCAGTGCTAGAGATATTTCAAGGGACAGGGGGGATCACCCCCAGCATTTT. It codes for CSARDISRDRGDHPQHF.

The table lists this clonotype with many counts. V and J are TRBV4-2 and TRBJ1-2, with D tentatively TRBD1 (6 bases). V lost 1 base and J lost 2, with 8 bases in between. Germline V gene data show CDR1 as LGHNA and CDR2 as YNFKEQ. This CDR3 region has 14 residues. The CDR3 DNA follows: TGTGCCAGCAGCCAAGTGGACAGAAACTATGGCTACACCTTC. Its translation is CASSQVDRNYGYTF.

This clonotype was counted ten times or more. The CDR3, as DNA: TGTGCCAGCAGCTCCCGGACAGTGAATGAGCAGTTCTTC. This encodes CASSSRTVNEQFF. This chain links TRBV7-2 with TRBJ2-1; possibly TRBD1 for D (6 bases). The V end was cut by 4 bases, the J end by 7 bases, with 11 bases between. In germline, CDR1 is SGHTA, CDR2 FQGNSA. CDR3 length: 13 amino acids.

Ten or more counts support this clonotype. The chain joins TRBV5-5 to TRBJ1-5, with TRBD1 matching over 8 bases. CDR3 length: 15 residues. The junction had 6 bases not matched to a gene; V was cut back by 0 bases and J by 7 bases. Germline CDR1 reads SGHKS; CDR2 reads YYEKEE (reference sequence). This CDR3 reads CASSLADRGGQPQHF. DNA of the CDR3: TGTGCCAGCAGCTTGGCAGACAGGGGTGGGCAGCCCCAGCATTTT. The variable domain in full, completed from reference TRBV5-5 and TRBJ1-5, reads DAGVTQSPTHLIKTRGQQVTLRCSPISGHKSVSWYQQVLGQGPQFIFQYYEKEERGRGNFPDRFSARQFPNYSSELNVNALLLGDSALYLCASSLADRGGQPQHFGDGTRLSIL.

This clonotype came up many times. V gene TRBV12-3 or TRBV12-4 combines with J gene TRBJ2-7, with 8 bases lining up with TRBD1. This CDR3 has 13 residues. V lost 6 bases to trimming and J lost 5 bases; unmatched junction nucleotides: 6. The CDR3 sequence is CASRLDRGDEQYF. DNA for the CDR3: TGTGCCAGCAGACTTGACAGGGGTGACGAGCAGTACTTC.

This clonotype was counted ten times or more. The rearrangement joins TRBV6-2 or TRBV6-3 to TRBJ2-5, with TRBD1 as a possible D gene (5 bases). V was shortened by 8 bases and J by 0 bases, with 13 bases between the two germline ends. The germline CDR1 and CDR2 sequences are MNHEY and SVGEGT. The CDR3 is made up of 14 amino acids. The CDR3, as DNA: TGTGCCAGCGTAACACAGGAGTACCAAGAGACCCAGTACTTC. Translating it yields CASVTQEYQETQYF.

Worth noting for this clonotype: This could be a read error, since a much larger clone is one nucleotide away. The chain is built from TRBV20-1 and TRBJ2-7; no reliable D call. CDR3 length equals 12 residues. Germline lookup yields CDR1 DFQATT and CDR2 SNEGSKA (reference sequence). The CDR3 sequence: CSARGPSYEQSF. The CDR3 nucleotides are TGCAGTGCTAGAGGTCCTTCCTACGAGCAGTCCTTC.

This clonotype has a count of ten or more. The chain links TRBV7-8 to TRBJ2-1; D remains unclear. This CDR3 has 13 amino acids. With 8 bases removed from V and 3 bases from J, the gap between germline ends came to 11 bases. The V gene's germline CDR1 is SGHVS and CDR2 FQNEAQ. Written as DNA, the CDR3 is TGTGCCAGCGGGTGGGTGGGCTACAATGAGCAGTTCTTC. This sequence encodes CASGWVGYNEQFF.

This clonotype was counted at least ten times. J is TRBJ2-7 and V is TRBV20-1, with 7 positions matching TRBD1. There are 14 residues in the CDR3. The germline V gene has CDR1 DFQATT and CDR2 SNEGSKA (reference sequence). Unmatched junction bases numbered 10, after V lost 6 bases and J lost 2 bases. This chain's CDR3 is CSALTGAAPYEQYF. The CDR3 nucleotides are TGCAGTGCCCTAACAGGGGCCGCCCCCTACGAGCAGTACTTC.

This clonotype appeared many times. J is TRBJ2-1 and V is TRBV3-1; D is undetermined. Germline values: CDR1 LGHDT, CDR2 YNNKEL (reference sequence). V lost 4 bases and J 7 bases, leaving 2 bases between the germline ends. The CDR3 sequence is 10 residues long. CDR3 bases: TGTGCCAGCAGCCTTAATGAGCAGTTCTTC. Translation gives CASSLNEQFF.

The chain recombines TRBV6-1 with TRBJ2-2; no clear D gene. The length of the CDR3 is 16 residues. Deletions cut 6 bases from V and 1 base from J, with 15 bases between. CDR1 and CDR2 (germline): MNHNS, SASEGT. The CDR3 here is CASSPPGRLNTGELFF. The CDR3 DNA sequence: TGTGCCAGCAGCCCTCCTGGGCGCTTGAACACCGGGGAGCTGTTTTTT.

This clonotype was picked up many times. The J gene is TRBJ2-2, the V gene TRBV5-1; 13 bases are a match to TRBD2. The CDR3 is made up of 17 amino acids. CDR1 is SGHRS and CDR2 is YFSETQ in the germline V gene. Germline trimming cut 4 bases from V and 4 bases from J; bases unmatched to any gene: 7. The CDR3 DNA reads TGCGCCAGCAGCCCGGGGGGACTAGCGGGATCCACCGGGGAGCTGTTTTTT. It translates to CASSPGGLAGSTGELFF.